These 9 T cell receptor beta chains originate from one sample sequenced in a study of blood T cell repertoires in COVID-19. Profiling relied on immunoSEQ multiplex PCR, and the TCRdb table lists in-frame clones only, not all of them. The sample consists of over 150,000 clones, 80% of them appearing once. The sample comprised PBMCs or T cells enriched from blood (not recorded which). Receptors originate from a woman aged 55-69 years who had recovered from COVID-19.

The chain combines TRBV5-4 with TRBJ2-2, with D unresolved. CDR1 SGHNT and CDR2 YYREEE come from the germline V gene (reference sequence). V shed 6 bases and J shed 1 base, with 13 bases lying between them. The CDR3 has 15 amino acids. CDR3 coding DNA: TGTGCCAGCACCACGAAACGACAGAACACCGGGGAGCTGTTTTTT. Protein product: CASTTKRQNTGELFF.

The V call is TRBV5-4, the J call TRBJ2-2; 10 bases fit TRBD2. Germline lookup yields CDR1 SGHNT and CDR2 YYREEE (reference sequence). This CDR3 has 17 amino acids. V was pared by 3 bases and J by 4 bases, with 9 bases of the junction left unmatched. The CDR3 region has the DNA TGTGCCAGCAGCTCCGCCACTAGCGGGGTAGGCACCGGGGAGCTGTTTTTT. It codes for CASSSATSGVGTGELFF.

The chain is built from TRBV6-5 and TRBJ2-4; D is uncertain. The CDR3 sequence is 15 residues long. Trimming stripped 4 bases from V and 3 bases from J, with 13 bases between. Germline values: CDR1 MNHEY, CDR2 SVGAGI. The chain's CDR3 is CASSSGSKGKNIQYF. For the CDR3, the DNA is TGTGCCAGCAGTTCAGGATCTAAAGGCAAAAACATTCAGTACTTC.

The genes are TRBV5-1 and TRBJ1-4; D possibly corresponds to TRBD1 (5 bases). The CDR3 runs to 13 residues. Trimming left V 4 bases short and J 4 bases short, with 8 bases between. Germline assignment: CDR1 SGHRS and CDR2 YFSETQ. CDR3 loop: CASSPGNNEKLFF. The CDR3 bases are TGCGCCAGCAGCCCAGGGAATAATGAAAAACTGTTTTTT.

This clone was detected only a few times. The gene calls are TRBV16 and TRBJ2-7; no clear D. This CDR3 is built from 13 residues. The V end lost 2 bases, the J end lost 5 bases, and 10 bases lay between the germline ends. Germline V gives CDR1 KGHSY, CDR2 FQNENV. CDR3 DNA sequence: TGTGCCAGCAGCCAAGGCCAGGAAAACGAGCAGTACTTC. This gives the protein CASSQGQENEQYF.

This clone came up a few times. The chain links TRBV5-1 to TRBJ2-3, with 7 positions matching TRBD2. The CDR3 runs to 17 residues. The germline CDR1 and CDR2 sequences are SGHRS and YFSETQ. After removal of 4 bases from V and 0 bases from J, the junction contained 11 bases not matched to a gene. CDR3 in amino acids: CASSPTGGGGSTDTQYF. CDR3 DNA: TGCGCCAGCAGCCCCACCGGTGGCGGGGGTAGCACAGATACGCAGTATTTT.

The chain links TRBV7-8 to TRBJ2-5; 9 nucleotides line up with TRBD2. The CDR3 is 14 amino acids. The ends lost 0 bases at V and 10 bases at J; junction bases unmatched: 6. Per the germline V gene, CDR1 is SGHVS and CDR2 is FQNEAQ. CDR3 DNA sequence: TGTGCCAGCAGCTTAGCGGCCAGCGGGGGGAGCCAGTACTTC. Translated, it gives CASSLAASGGSQYF.

The chain uses TRBV7-8 and TRBJ1-1; D is undetermined. The CDR3 loop spans 14 amino acids. Germline V gene lookup returns CDR1 SGHVS and CDR2 FQNEAQ. V was trimmed by 5 bases and J by 0 bases, leaving 10 bases between them. CDR3 nucleotide sequence: TGTGCCAGCAGCCGTAATAGCATGAACACTGAAGCTTTCTTT. This gives the protein CASSRNSMNTEAFF.

The chain joins TRBV19 to TRBJ1-5; 10 bases are shared with TRBD1. This CDR3 comprises 15 residues. V trimming: 6 bases; J trimming: 7 bases; junction bases outside the gene matches: 9. Germline assignment: CDR1 LNHDA and CDR2 SQIVND (reference sequence). CDR3 bases: TGTGCCAGTAGCCAACAGACAGGGGGCGAGCAGCCCCAGCATTTT. Translated, it gives CASSQQTGGEQPQHF.